One and the same sample provided the 20 T cell receptor beta chains below, sequenced in a study of regulatory T cells in long-lasting Graves disease. TCR beta libraries were built with iRepertoire HTBI primers and Arm-PCR of CDR3 regions. Via MiXCR, TCRdb re-called the multiplex PCR reads, giving one row per CDR3 protein. Among around 400,000 distinct CDR3 sequences, around a sixth were seen once, and the ten largest hold about a fifth. Regarding time point: newly diagnosed GD, antithyroid drugs for less than 3 months. PBMC RNA was the source of the TCR library. The input for sequencing was peripheral blood mononuclear cells (PBMCs), taken at new diagnosis, from a patient treated with antithyroid drugs. These receptors came from a female donor with Graves disease.

The chain uses TRBV19 and TRBJ1-1; no definite D call. This CDR3 spans 10 amino acids. V shed 5 bases and J shed 8 bases, with 6 bases lying between them. Germline CDR1 is LNHDA and CDR2 is SQIVND (reference sequence). CDR3: CASSSREAFF. The CDR3 nucleotides read TGTGCCAGTAGTTCGAGGGAAGCTTTCTTT.

The chain couples TRBV9 to TRBJ2-3; D gene unclear. Trimming pared 0 bases from V and 3 bases from J, leaving 8 bases between. From germline, CDR1 is SGDLS and CDR2 YYNGEE. The CDR3 runs to 14 residues. CDR3: CASSVARGTDTQYF. The DNA for the CDR3 is TGTGCCAGCAGCGTAGCTCGTGGGACAGATACGCAGTATTTT.

This clonotype was seen only a few times. The rearrangement links TRBV27 to TRBJ2-1, with no clear D. The germline V and J ends were trimmed by 5 bases and 5 bases, with 13 bases remaining between them. The germline CDR1 and CDR2 sequences are MNHEY and SMNVEV (reference sequence). The CDR3 contains 14 residues. The CDR3 DNA reads as TGTGCCAGCAGTATAGGTAGAGAGGACAATGAGCAGTTCTTC. This sequence encodes CASSIGREDNEQFF.

This clonotype has only a few counts. CDR3 sequence: CSARGLKEQYF. CDR3 sequence (DNA): TGCAGTGCTAGAGGTCTTAAAGAGCAGTACTTC. The chain uses TRBV20-1 and TRBJ2-7; no definite D call. This CDR3 has 11 residues. Germline loops: CDR1 DFQATT, CDR2 SNEGSKA (reference sequence). V was clipped by 1 base and J by 7 bases, with 8 bases between them.

This clonotype was seen at least ten times. V gene TRBV5-1 combines with J gene TRBJ1-2, with TRBD1 matching over 8 bases. Per germline, CDR1 SGHRS and CDR2 YFSETQ. This CDR3 spans 16 amino acids. Trimming cost V 1 base and J 2 bases; bases outside gene matches: 7. The CDR3 DNA sequence: TGCGCCAGCAGCTTGCGGATTGGGGACAGGAACTATGGCTACACCTTC. This sequence encodes CASSLRIGDRNYGYTF. The full variable domain, in which reference TRBV5-1 and TRBJ1-2 provide the parts outside the CDR3, is KAGVTQTPRYLIKTRGQQVTLSCSPISGHRSVSWYQQTPGQGLQFLFEYFSETQRNKGNFPGRFSGRQFSNSRSEMNVSTLELGDSALYLCASSLRIGDRNYGYTFGSGTRLTVV.

There are many counts of this clonotype. The chain uses TRBV24-1 and TRBJ1-1; 7 bases align to TRBD1. Trimming removed 4 bases from V and 2 bases from J; junction bases left unmatched: 6. This CDR3 region has 15 residues. The V gene's germline CDR1 is KGHDR and CDR2 SFDVKD. For the CDR3, the DNA is TGTGCCACCAGTGAGGGGGGGACAGCTAACACTGAAGCTTTCTTT. The encoded protein is CATSEGGTANTEAFF.

The rearrangement joins TRBV4-1 to TRBJ1-1; D remains ambiguous. V was shortened by 0 bases and J by 6 bases, with 11 bases between the two germline ends. The germline V gene has CDR1 MGHRA and CDR2 YSYEKL. The CDR3 spans 14 residues. Here the CDR3 reads CASSQEDGYPEAFF. The CDR3 nucleotides read TGCGCCAGCAGCCAAGAGGATGGCTACCCTGAAGCTTTCTTT.

At least ten counts were recorded for this clonotype. The rearrangement joins TRBV27 to TRBJ1-5; D remains unclear. V lost 2 bases and J 7 bases, leaving 12 bases between the germline ends. Germline V gene lookup returns CDR1 MNHEY and CDR2 SMNVEV (reference sequence). The length of the CDR3 is 14 residues. Here the CDR3 reads CASSLTLGEQPQHF. DNA of the CDR3: TGTGCCAGCAGTTTAACTCTGGGTGAACAGCCCCAGCATTTT.

This clonotype occurred a few times. The J gene is TRBJ1-5, the V gene TRBV20-1; D perhaps matches TRBD1 (5 bases). CDR1 DFQATT and CDR2 SNEGSKA come from the germline V gene (reference sequence). There are 12 residues in the CDR3. Trimming cost V 1 base and J 5 bases, with 6 bases left between them. The chain's CDR3 is CSARGGDQPQHF. In nucleotides, the CDR3 is TGCAGTGCTAGAGGGGGGGATCAGCCCCAGCATTTT.

In its sample, this clonotype was seen many times. This rearrangement joins TRBV11-2 to TRBJ2-1, with no clear D. The germline gives CDR1 SGHAT, CDR2 FQNNGV. The length of the CDR3 is 12 residues. Trimming removed 3 bases from V and 5 bases from J, with 5 bases in between. The CDR3 DNA follows: TGTGCCAGCAGCTTCGGTAACAATGAGCAGTTCTTC. Amino acids: CASSFGNNEQFF.

The rearrangement links TRBV28 to TRBJ2-2; D is undetermined. This CDR3 has 15 amino acids. Looked up from germline, CDR1 is MDHEN and CDR2 is SYDVKM. Trimming cost V 3 bases and J 4 bases, with 12 bases left between them. This CDR3 is CASSLQETTTGELFF. The CDR3 region has the DNA TGTGCCAGCAGTTTGCAGGAAACAACCACCGGGGAGCTGTTTTTT.

Ten or more counts support this clonotype. V is TRBV5-6 and J is TRBJ2-7, with unresolved D. CDR1 and CDR2 from the germline V gene are SGHDT and YYEEEE. The V end was cut by 0 bases, the J end by 0 bases, with 7 bases between. The length of the CDR3 is 14 residues. The CDR3 region is CASSLVQASYEQYF. The CDR3 DNA sequence: TGTGCCAGCAGCTTGGTCCAGGCCTCCTACGAGCAGTACTTC.

This clonotype has at least ten counts. The chain combines TRBV30 with TRBJ2-1; no reliable D call. V lost 0 bases, J lost 9 bases, and 12 bases lay in between. Germline loops: CDR1 GTSNPN, CDR2 SVGIG (reference sequence). The CDR3 has 13 residues. The CDR3 here is CAWSVNPIGEQFF. The CDR3 nucleotides are TGTGCCTGGAGTGTGAACCCGATAGGTGAGCAGTTCTTC. Full variable domain (remainder filled in from reference TRBV30 and TRBJ2-1): SQTIHQWPATLVQPVGSPLSLECTVEGTSNPNLYWYRQAAGRGLQLLFYSVGIGQISSEVPQNLSASRPQDRQFILSSKKLLLSDSGFYLCAWSVNPIGEQFFGPGTRLTVL.

The sample holds many counts of this clonotype. The chain uses TRBV7-9 and TRBJ2-1, with 12 bases that match TRBD1. Trimming cost V 4 bases and J 6 bases; bases outside gene matches: 7. This CDR3 contains 16 residues. Looked up from germline, CDR1 is SEHNR and CDR2 is FQNEAQ (reference sequence). The CDR3 loop reads CASSSRGTGGFNEQFF. CDR3 in DNA: TGTGCCAGCAGCTCAAGGGGGACAGGGGGCTTCAATGAGCAGTTCTTC.

This clonotype has at least ten counts. This chain joins TRBV7-9 and TRBJ2-3; the match to TRBD1 covers 9 bases. With V trimmed by 2 bases and J by 4 bases, 4 bases remained unmatched. The CDR3 sequence is 15 residues long. CDR1 is SEHNR and CDR2 is FQNEAQ in the germline V gene (reference sequence). CDR3 protein: CASSLNRGPADTQYF. For the CDR3, the DNA is TGTGCCAGCAGCTTAAACAGGGGGCCGGCAGATACGCAGTATTTT. The full variable domain, its missing parts supplied by reference TRBV7-9 and TRBJ2-3, is DTGVSQNPRHKITKRGQNVTFRCDPISEHNRLYWYRQTLGQGPEFLTYFQNEAQLEKSRLLSDRFSAERPKGSFSTLEIQRTEQGDSAMYLCASSLNRGPADTQYFGPGTRLTVL.

This clonotype appeared a few times. V is TRBV7-2 and J is TRBJ1-6; D is unclear. The V gene's germline CDR1 is SGHTA and CDR2 FQGNSA. This CDR3 contains 17 residues. The ends were cut back, 1 base at V and 6 bases at J, with 16 bases in the middle. CDR3 nucleotide sequence: TGTGCCAGCAGCTTAGAGATCTCCGGTGGGTCTAATTCACCCCTCCACTTT. It codes for CASSLEISGGSNSPLHF.

This clonotype was counted at least ten times. CDR3 in DNA: TGTGCCAGCTCACAACAGGGTTCTAATTCACCCCTCCACTTT. Translation gives CASSQQGSNSPLHF. V usage is TRBV18 and J usage is TRBJ1-6, with D perhaps matching TRBD1 (6 bases). V was shortened by 4 bases and J by 6 bases, with 10 bases between the two germline ends. The germline V gene has CDR1 KGHSH and CDR2 LQKENI. This CDR3 is 14 amino acids long. Full variable domain (missing parts from reference TRBV18 and TRBJ1-6): NAGVMQNPRHLVRRRGQEARLRCSPMKGHSHVYWYRQLPEEGLKFMVYLQKENIIDESGMPKERFSAEFPKEGPSILRIQQVVRGDSAAYFCASSQQGSNSPLHFGNGTRLTVT.

The table lists this clonotype with a few counts. The rearrangement joins TRBV5-1 to TRBJ2-5, with 7 bases identical to TRBD1. Germline V gene data show CDR1 as SGHRS and CDR2 as YFSETQ. The CDR3 contains 14 residues. The V segment lost 0 bases and the J segment 5 bases; nucleotides outside the gene matches: 4. The CDR3 DNA reads as TGCGCCAGCAGCTTGGAGGGACAGAGGGAGACCCAGTACTTC. Residues: CASSLEGQRETQYF. Drawing the rest from reference TRBV5-1 and TRBJ2-5, the complete variable domain is KAGVTQTPRYLIKTRGQQVTLSCSPISGHRSVSWYQQTPGQGLQFLFEYFSETQRNKGNFPGRFSGRQFSNSRSEMNVSTLELGDSALYLCASSLEGQRETQYFGPGTRLLVL.

Points on this clonotype: Being one base from a much bigger clone, this may be a read error. The gene calls are TRBV3-1 and TRBJ2-7; possible D gene TRBD2, 5 bases. CDR1 is LGHDT, CDR2 YNNKEL, per germline (reference sequence). Deletions cut 5 bases from V and 6 bases from J, with 8 bases between. The CDR3 totals 11 residues. CDR3 amino acids: CASSGETEQYF. The CDR3 coding sequence is TGTGCCAGCAGCGGGGAGACCGAGCAGTACTTC.

With regard to this clonotype: One base separates it from a far larger clone, so it is likely a read error. This chain uses TRBV2 with TRBJ2-7; 9 bases map to TRBD2. The germline CDR1 and CDR2 sequences are SNHLY and FYNNEI. The CDR3 totals 15 residues. Germline trimming cut 5 bases from V and 7 bases from J; bases unmatched to any gene: 12. The CDR3 here is CASSPLAGASGEQYF. Written as DNA, the CDR3 is TGTGCCAGCAGTCCTTTAGCGGGAGCTAGTGGTGAGCAGTACTTC.